Following are 19 T cell receptor beta chains from one sample sequenced in a study of control samples from healthy donors and cancer patients. Clones were sequenced by immunoSEQ multiplex PCR, and TCRdb holds only the in-frame ones, with some missing. This table has 100,000 to 150,000 clones, less than 90% appearing once. Sequencing was performed on blood. The source of these receptors is a man aged 18 to 29 in good health.

The V and J genes are TRBV27 and TRBJ1-6, with D uncertain. The CDR3 loop spans 13 amino acids. From germline, CDR1 is MNHEY and CDR2 SMNVEV (reference sequence). With 6 bases removed from V and 8 bases from J, the gap between germline ends came to 11 bases. The CDR3 nucleotides are TGTGCCAGCAGACCAGAAGGATATTCACCCCTCCACTTT. Translation gives CASRPEGYSPLHF.

The V gene is TRBV9, the J gene TRBJ1-5; TRBD1 might be the D (5 bases). V lost 0 bases, J lost 7 bases, and 14 bases lay in between. Germline V gene sequence: CDR1 SGDLS, CDR2 YYNGEE. The length of the CDR3 is 15 residues. The CDR3 loop is CASSVDGAGTQPQHF. The CDR3 bases are TGTGCCAGCAGCGTAGATGGGGCAGGGACCCAGCCCCAGCATTTT.

The chain is built from TRBV5-1 and TRBJ1-4; D is uncertain. Germline V lookup: CDR1 SGHRS, CDR2 YFSETQ. The CDR3 consists of 17 residues. Trimming removed 3 bases at V and 3 bases at J, with 18 bases between. The CDR3 nucleotides read TGCGCCAGCAGCTCCGGACGGATGGGGTTGGCTAATGAAAAACTGTTTTTT. Protein: CASSSGRMGLANEKLFF.

V gene TRBV6-4 combines with J gene TRBJ2-1; 8 bases are shared with TRBD1. Germline V lookup: CDR1 MRHNA, CDR2 SNTAGT. The CDR3 is 16 residues long. Trimming removed 4 bases from V and 8 bases from J; junction bases left unmatched: 13. The chain's CDR3 is CASSVLGQASTDEQFF. The CDR3 nucleotides are TGTGCCAGCAGTGTCTTGGGACAGGCGTCTACCGATGAGCAGTTCTTC.

The genes are TRBV28 and TRBJ2-3; 7 bases are a match to TRBD1. Trimming at V came to 5 bases and at J to 7 bases, leaving 12 bases not matched to a gene. CDR1 and CDR2 (germline): MDHEN, SYDVKM. The CDR3 spans 15 residues. In DNA, the CDR3 is TGTGCCAGCAGTCACGTACAGGGGCGCGTGTATACGCAGTATTTT. Protein sequence: CASSHVQGRVYTQYF.

This rearrangement joins TRBV6-8 to TRBJ2-2, with 13 nucleotides matching TRBD2. Germline CDR1 reads MNHGY; CDR2 reads SAAAGT. CDR3 length equals 16 residues. With V trimmed by 5 bases and J by 6 bases, 6 bases remained unmatched. The CDR3 protein is CASSLRLAGGAGELFF. CDR3 DNA: TGTGCCAGCAGTCTTAGACTAGCGGGAGGAGCCGGGGAGCTGTTTTTT.

The V and J genes are TRBV29-1 and TRBJ1-2, with D tentatively TRBD1 (6 bases). Per the germline V gene, CDR1 is SQVTM and CDR2 is ANQGSEA. V gave up 4 bases and J gave up 8 bases, with 14 bases separating them. The CDR3 runs to 12 residues. CDR3 residues: CSVVQGIGGYTF. The CDR3 nucleotides are TGCAGCGTTGTTCAGGGGATTGGCGGCTACACCTTC.

The chain employs TRBV5-6 and TRBJ2-2; D may be TRBD1 (6 bases). Germline V CDR1 and CDR2: SGHDT, YYEEEE. Trimming took off 3 bases at V and 0 bases at J, with 18 bases between the two ends. The CDR3 consists of 18 residues. CDR3: CASSSLRRTAANTGELFF. CDR3 bases: TGTGCCAGCAGCTCGTTAAGACGGACAGCCGCGAACACCGGGGAGCTGTTTTTT.

This clone appeared a single time. The gene calls are TRBV7-9 and TRBJ1-2; weak D call: TRBD1 (5 bases). The CDR3 spans 14 residues. V shed 0 bases and J shed 8 bases, with 13 bases lying between them. Looked up from germline, CDR1 is SEHNR and CDR2 is FQNEAQ (reference sequence). The CDR3: CASSLASGRDGYTF. As DNA, the CDR3 is TGTGCCAGCAGCTTAGCGTCAGGGCGAGACGGCTACACCTTC.

The chain is built from TRBV4-1 and TRBJ2-5, with 11 bases identical to TRBD2. V dropped 0 bases and J dropped 10; count of bases not matched to a gene: 7. Germline CDR1 and CDR2: MGHRA and YSYEKL. The CDR3 totals 15 residues. The CDR3 bases are TGCGCCAGCAGCCAAGAACTAGCGGGAGTTTGGGACCAGTACTTC. Its protein product is CASSQELAGVWDQYF.

The chain is built from TRBV6-2 or TRBV6-3 and TRBJ1-1; possibly TRBD1 for D (6 bases). This CDR3 comprises 13 residues. The germline V gene encodes CDR1 MNHEY and CDR2 SVGEGT. Trimming shortened V by 0 bases and J by 5 bases, and 7 bases separated the two germline ends. In nucleotides, the CDR3 is TGTGCCAGCAGTTACTCGAGGGGGACTGAAGCTTTCTTT. As protein: CASSYSRGTEAFF.

There are a few counts of this clone. This rearrangement joins TRBV29-1 to TRBJ1-1; no definite D call. The CDR3 has 13 residues. V gave up 8 bases and J gave up 0 bases, with 13 bases separating them. Germline V gene sequence: CDR1 SQVTM, CDR2 ANQGSEA. The CDR3 nucleotides read TGCAGCTCCGTCGGGCAGATGAACACTGAAGCTTTCTTT. Encoded protein: CSSVGQMNTEAFF.

This clone was seen once. V gene TRBV11-2 combines with J gene TRBJ1-1; 8 positions match TRBD1. Germline V lookup: CDR1 SGHAT, CDR2 FQNNGV. The CDR3 is made up of 15 amino acids. J gave up 0 bases and V 5 bases, and 5 bases lay outside the gene matches. The CDR3 DNA reads as TGTGCCAGCAGCCACAGACAGGGGTTGAACACTGAAGCTTTCTTT. This gives the protein CASSHRQGLNTEAFF.

This clone was found a few times. This chain joins TRBV6-5 and TRBJ1-2, with TRBD1 identical over 9 bases. Germline values: CDR1 MNHEY, CDR2 SVGAGI. CDR3 length: 16 amino acids. V shed 0 bases, J shed 4 bases, and the junction held 6 bases outside the gene matches. CDR3 DNA: TGTGCCAGCAGTTACTCTACAGGGGGCGCAGGCTATGGCTACACCTTC. It specifies CASSYSTGGAGYGYTF.

The chain employs TRBV28 and TRBJ2-3; D not resolved. CDR3 length: 12 residues. Trimming took 4 bases from V and 5 from J, leaving 7 bases between them. Germline V gene data show CDR1 as MDHEN and CDR2 as SYDVKM. CDR3 region: CASSWSLDTQYF. CDR3 nucleotide sequence: TGTGCCAGCAGTTGGTCCCTAGATACGCAGTATTTT. The whole variable domain, filled in from reference TRBV28 and TRBJ2-3, reads DVKVTQSSRYLVKRTGEKVFLECVQDMDHENMFWYRQDPGLGLRLIYFSYDVKMKEKGDIPEGYSVSREKKERFSLILESASTNQTSMYLCASSWSLDTQYFGPGTRLTVL.

The table lists this clone with many counts. The chain employs TRBV18 and TRBJ1-2; D ambiguous. From germline, CDR1 is KGHSH and CDR2 LQKENI. V lost 6 bases, J lost 5 bases, and 22 bases lay in between. This CDR3 spans 16 amino acids. The CDR3: CASSLLKGDLTYGYTF. The DNA of the CDR3 is TGTGCCAGCTCCCTTCTAAAGGGAGACCTCACATATGGCTACACCTTC.

For this clone: Other DNA sequences in this specimen translate into the identical CDR3. The chain recombines TRBV7-2 with TRBJ2-6, with D unresolved. V lost 3 bases and J lost 4, with 4 bases in between. The CDR3 sequence is 13 residues long. CDR1 SGHTA and CDR2 FQGNSA come from the germline V gene. The CDR3 nucleotides are TGTGCCAGCAGCTTTTCCGGGGCCAACGTCCTGACTTTC. This gives the protein CASSFSGANVLTF.

V gene TRBV4-1 combines with J gene TRBJ2-1; D is perhaps TRBD2 (6 bases). In germline, CDR1 is MGHRA, CDR2 YSYEKL. V lost 1 base, J lost 9 bases, and 22 bases lay in between. This CDR3 has 17 residues. CDR3 sequence (DNA): TGCGCCAGCAGCCAAGTAACTAGCTTAAGGGCACGGATTGAGCAGTTCTTC. Protein sequence: CASSQVTSLRARIEQFF.

The table lists this clone with a few counts. The V gene is TRBV30, the J gene TRBJ2-7; 12 nucleotides match TRBD2. V shed 7 bases and J 4 bases; nucleotides not matched to a gene: 8. Germline V gene sequence: CDR1 GTSNPN, CDR2 SVGIG (reference sequence). This CDR3 is built from 14 residues. The CDR3 region is CASTGLAGGYEQYF. Here the CDR3 DNA reads TGTGCCTCGACCGGGCTAGCGGGAGGGTACGAGCAGTACTTC.